Listed below are T cell receptor beta chains from one sample, sequenced in a study of blood T cell repertoires in COVID-19. Clones were read by immunoSEQ multiplex PCR, and TCRdb kept only the in-frame ones, dropping some. The repertoire holds 120,000 or so clones, with around 80% as singletons. Sample: peripheral blood. Source of these receptors: a man aged 25-45 years with COVID-19, enrolled during active disease. Both conserved end residues are part of each CDR3. D genes are given only for firm matches. The listing skips clone size in some rows; elsewhere it reads once, few, many or a size class.

j_call,d_call,v_call,clone_size,cdr3_aa,cdr3_nt
TRBJ1-3,-,TRBV5-1,-,CASSSMDFSGNTIYF,TGCGCCAGCAGCTCAATGGACTTCTCTGGAAACACCATATATTTT
TRBJ2-2,TRBD2,TRBV4-1,-,CASSQDFDPGRPGELFF,TGCGCCAGCAGCCAAGATTTCGATCCCGGGAGGCCCGGGGAGCTGTTTTTT
TRBJ1-5,-,TRBV5-4,few,CARRGGEPQHF,TGTGCCAGGCGGGGGGGGGAACCCCAGCATTTT
TRBJ2-7,-,TRBV19,-,CARVTPLTYEQYF,TGTGCCAGGGTGACACCCTTAACCTACGAGCAGTACTTC
TRBJ2-1,TRBD2,TRBV28,-,CASSPTLSGTVTPSKQFF,TGTGCCAGCAGTCCCACCCTTAGCGGGACGGTGACGCCCAGTAAGCAGTTCTTC
TRBJ2-3,-,TRBV4-2,-,CASSQVSRRDVGDTQYF,TGTGCCAGCAGCCAAGTCTCTCGGCGGGATGTAGGAGATACGCAGTATTTT
TRBJ1-3,TRBD1,TRBV6-1,few,CASSERRDRDGNTIYF,TGTGCCAGCAGTGAAAGAAGGGACAGGGATGGAAACACCATATATTTT
TRBJ2-1,TRBD1,TRBV19,-,CASSFLGTGTYNEQFF,TGTGCCAGTAGCTTCCTCGGGACAGGGACCTACAATGAGCAGTTCTTC
TRBJ1-1,-,TRBV6-5,-,CASSWAGGLEAFF,TGTGCCAGCAGTTGGGCCGGAGGGCTTGAAGCTTTCTTT
TRBJ2-1,TRBD2,TRBV11-3,-,CASSLVWEGNNEQFF,TGTGCCAGCAGCTTAGTATGGGAGGGCAACAATGAGCAGTTCTTC
TRBJ2-2,TRBD2,TRBV5-1,-,CASSLPSGGTSTGELFF,TGCGCCAGCAGCTTGCCTAGCGGGGGGACCTCAACCGGGGAGCTGTTTTTT
TRBJ2-1,-,TRBV21-1,-,CASSKSVVGGGEQFF,TGTGCCAGCAGCAAAAGCGTCGTAGGGGGGGGTGAGCAGTTCTTC
TRBJ2-5,-,TRBV24-1,-,CATSDTTRAQYF,TGTGCCACCAGTGATACTACGAGGGCCCAGTACTTC
TRBJ2-7,-,TRBV28,-,CASRSRQRSSYEQYF,TGTGCCAGCAGGTCTAGGCAGAGAAGCTCCTACGAGCAGTACTTC
TRBJ2-3,-,TRBV9,-,CASSVATGEADTQYF,TGTGCCAGCAGCGTAGCTACAGGGGAGGCAGATACGCAGTATTTT
TRBJ2-1,-,TRBV25-1,-,CASSVGGSSYNEQFF,TGTGCCAGCAGTGTAGGCGGCAGCTCCTACAATGAGCAGTTCTTC
TRBJ1-1,-,TRBV3-1/TRBV3-2,-,CASSLYGTGNTEAFF,TGTGCCAGCAGCCTATACGGAACAGGGAACACTGAAGCTTTCTTT
TRBJ2-3,TRBD2,TRBV30,-,CAWSVGLADDTQYF,TGTGCCTGGAGTGTAGGACTAGCGGACGATACGCAGTATTTT
TRBJ1-3,TRBD1,TRBV4-1,-,CASRGQGFSGNTIYF,TGCGCCAGCAGAGGACAGGGGTTTTCTGGAAACACCATATATTTT
TRBJ1-5,-,TRBV5-1,-,CASSLAPGSGQPQHF,TGCGCCAGCAGCTTGGCCCCAGGGTCAGGTCAGCCCCAGCATTTT
TRBJ2-1,TRBD2,TRBV28,-,CASSFIWTSHKNNEQFF,TGTGCCAGCAGTTTCATATGGACTAGCCACAAGAACAATGAGCAGTTCTTC
TRBJ1-2,-,TRBV2,-,CASSDGILQGYTF,TGTGCCAGCAGTGACGGGATCCTGCAGGGCTACACCTTC
TRBJ1-1,TRBD1,TRBV19,few,CASSIYQGQIMNTEAFF,TGTGCCAGTAGTATATACCAGGGACAGATCATGAACACTGAAGCTTTCTTT
TRBJ2-7,TRBD1,TRBV2,-,CASSLGPTGGSYEQYF,TGTGCCAGCAGTTTGGGCCCGACAGGGGGGTCCTACGAGCAGTACTTC
TRBJ2-1,-,TRBV12-3/TRBV12-4,-,CASSLRLYEQFF,TGTGCCAGCAGTTTAAGACTATATGAGCAGTTCTTC
TRBJ1-1,-,TRBV7-8,-,CASSRETGLGTEAFF,TGTGCCAGCAGCCGCGAAACGGGACTGGGCACTGAAGCTTTCTTT
TRBJ2-1,-,TRBV6-5,-,CASSYSGAYEQFF,TGTGCCAGCAGTTACTCGGGCGCATATGAGCAGTTCTTC
TRBJ2-1,-,TRBV6-2/TRBV6-3,-,CASSYRSHNEQFF,TGTGCCAGCAGTTACCGTTCCCACAATGAGCAGTTCTTC
TRBJ2-7,TRBD2,TRBV11-2,-,CASSLEGGGAHEQYF,TGTGCCAGCAGCTTAGAAGGCGGGGGGGCGCACGAGCAGTACTTC
TRBJ1-2,TRBD1,TRBV6-5,-,CASSYGTGQGYTF,TGTGCCAGCAGTTACGGGACAGGGCAAGGCTACACCTTC
TRBJ2-5,TRBD1,TRBV28,-,CASSSGTGVEETQYF,TGTGCCAGCAGTTCCGGGACAGGGGTGGAGGAGACCCAGTACTTC
TRBJ2-3,-,TRBV7-3,once,CASSVQGLGTDTQYF,TGTGCCAGCAGCGTACAGGGTCTTGGCACAGATACGCAGTATTTT
TRBJ1-5,-,TRBV27,-,CASRSLEADQPQHF,TGTGCCAGCAGGAGCTTGGAGGCGGATCAGCCCCAGCATTTT
TRBJ2-1,TRBD1,TRBV28,-,CASRTGQGAYNEQFF,TGTGCCAGCAGGACTGGACAGGGTGCTTACAATGAGCAGTTCTTC
TRBJ2-7,TRBD1,TRBV4-2,-,CVSSQGQQGADEQYF,TGTGTCAGCAGCCAAGGTCAACAGGGGGCTGACGAGCAGTACTTC
TRBJ1-1,TRBD1,TRBV6-2/TRBV6-3,-,CASSRPGTGSAFF,TGTGCCAGCAGCCGTCCCGGGACAGGGTCGGCTTTCTTT
TRBJ2-2,TRBD2,TRBV18,-,CASSPGLAGRIANTGELFF,TGTGCCAGCTCACCGGGACTAGCGGGAAGAATCGCGAACACCGGGGAGCTGTTTTTT